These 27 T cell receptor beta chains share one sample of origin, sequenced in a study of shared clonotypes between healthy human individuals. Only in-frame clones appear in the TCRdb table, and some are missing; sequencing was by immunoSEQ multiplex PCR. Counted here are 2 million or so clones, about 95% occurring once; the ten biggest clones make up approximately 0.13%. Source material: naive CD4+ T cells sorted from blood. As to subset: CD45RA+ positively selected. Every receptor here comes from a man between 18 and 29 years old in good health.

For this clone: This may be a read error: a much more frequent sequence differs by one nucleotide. The CDR3 DNA sequence: TGTGCCTGCAGCCAATGGGGGGCCGCGGGAGAGACCCAGTACTTC. Protein: CACSQWGAAGETQYF. The chain combines TRBV16 with TRBJ2-5; TRBD1 or TRBD2 may be the D gene (6 bases each). The CDR3 contains 15 residues. The germline V gene has CDR1 KGHSY and CDR2 FQNENV.

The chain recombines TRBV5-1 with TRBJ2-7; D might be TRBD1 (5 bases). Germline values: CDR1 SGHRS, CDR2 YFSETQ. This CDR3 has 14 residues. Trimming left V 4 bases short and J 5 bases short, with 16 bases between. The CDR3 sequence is CASSTGRAVDEQYF. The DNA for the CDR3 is TGCGCCAGCAGCACAGGCAGGGCCGTCGACGAGCAGTACTTC.

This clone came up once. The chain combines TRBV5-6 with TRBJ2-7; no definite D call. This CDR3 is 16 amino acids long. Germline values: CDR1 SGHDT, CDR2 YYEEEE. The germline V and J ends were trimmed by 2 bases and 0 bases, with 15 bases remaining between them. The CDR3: CASSFRWTTLSYEQYF. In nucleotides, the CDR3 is TGTGCCAGCAGCTTCCGTTGGACGACCCTCTCCTACGAGCAGTACTTC.

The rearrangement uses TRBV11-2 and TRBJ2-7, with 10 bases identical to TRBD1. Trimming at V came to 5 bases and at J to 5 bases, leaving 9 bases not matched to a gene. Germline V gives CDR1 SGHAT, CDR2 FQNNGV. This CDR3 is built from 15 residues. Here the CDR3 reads CASSATGQGTDEQYF. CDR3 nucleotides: TGTGCCAGCAGCGCCACGGGACAGGGGACCGACGAGCAGTACTTC.

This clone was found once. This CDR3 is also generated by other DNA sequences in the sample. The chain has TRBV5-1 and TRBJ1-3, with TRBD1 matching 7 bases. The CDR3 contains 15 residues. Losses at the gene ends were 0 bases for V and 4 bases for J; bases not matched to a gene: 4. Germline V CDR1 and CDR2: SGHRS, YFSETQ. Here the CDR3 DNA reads TGCGCCAGCAGCTTGGCGGGGGACAGCGGAAACACCATATATTTT. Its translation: CASSLAGDSGNTIYF.

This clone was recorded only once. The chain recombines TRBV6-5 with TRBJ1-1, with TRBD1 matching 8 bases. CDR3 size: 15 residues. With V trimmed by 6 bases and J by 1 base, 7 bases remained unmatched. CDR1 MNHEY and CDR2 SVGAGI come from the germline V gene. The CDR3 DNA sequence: TGTGCCAGCAGGGGGACAGGACAAGGGAACACTGAAGCTTTCTTT. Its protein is CASRGTGQGNTEAFF.

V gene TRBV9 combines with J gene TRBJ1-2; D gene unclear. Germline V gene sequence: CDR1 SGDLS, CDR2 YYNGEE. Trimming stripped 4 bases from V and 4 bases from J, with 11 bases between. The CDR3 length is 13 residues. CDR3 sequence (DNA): TGTGCCAGCAGCCCCGTGGAGGGCTATGGCTACACCTTC. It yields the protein CASSPVEGYGYTF.

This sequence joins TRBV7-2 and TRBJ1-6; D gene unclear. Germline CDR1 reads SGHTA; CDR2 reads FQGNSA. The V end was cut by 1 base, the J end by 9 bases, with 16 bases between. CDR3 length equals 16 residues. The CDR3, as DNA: TGTGCCAGCAGCTTAGTGGGCAGCCCCGTCGGTTCACCCCTCCACTTT. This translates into CASSLVGSPVGSPLHF.

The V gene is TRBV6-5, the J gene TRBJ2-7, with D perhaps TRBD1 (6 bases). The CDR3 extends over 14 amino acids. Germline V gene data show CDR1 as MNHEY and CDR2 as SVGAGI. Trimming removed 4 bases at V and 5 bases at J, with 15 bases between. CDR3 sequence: CASSSTGSNDEQYF. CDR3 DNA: TGTGCCAGCAGTTCCACAGGGTCCAACGACGAGCAGTACTTC.

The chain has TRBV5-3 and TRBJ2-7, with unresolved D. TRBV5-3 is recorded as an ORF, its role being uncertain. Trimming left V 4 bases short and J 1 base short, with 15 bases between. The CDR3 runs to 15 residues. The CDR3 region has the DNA TGTGCCAGAAGCCGTACATGGCGCTGGTCCTACGAGCAGTACTTC. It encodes CARSRTWRWSYEQYF.

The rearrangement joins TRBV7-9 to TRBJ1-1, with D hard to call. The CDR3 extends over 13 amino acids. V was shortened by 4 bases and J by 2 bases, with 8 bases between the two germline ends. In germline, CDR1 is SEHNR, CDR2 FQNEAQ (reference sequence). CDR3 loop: CASSYGTNTEAFF. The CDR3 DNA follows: TGTGCCAGCAGCTACGGTACTAACACTGAAGCTTTCTTT.

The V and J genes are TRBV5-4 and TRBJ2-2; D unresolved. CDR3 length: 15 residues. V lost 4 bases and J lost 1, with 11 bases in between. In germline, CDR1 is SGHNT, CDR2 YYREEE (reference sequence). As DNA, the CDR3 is TGTGCCAGCAGCCCAACTACAGAGAACACCGGGGAGCTGTTTTTT. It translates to CASSPTTENTGELFF.

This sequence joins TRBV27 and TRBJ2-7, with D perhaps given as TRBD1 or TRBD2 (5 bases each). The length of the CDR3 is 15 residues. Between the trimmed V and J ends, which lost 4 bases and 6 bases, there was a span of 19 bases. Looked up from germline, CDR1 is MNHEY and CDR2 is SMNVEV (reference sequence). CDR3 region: CASSWTPGRMGEQYF. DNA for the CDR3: TGTGCCAGCAGTTGGACCCCGGGACGAATGGGCGAGCAGTACTTC.

CDR3: CASSLASLGNYGYTF. The DNA for the CDR3 is TGCGCCAGCAGCTTGGCGTCCCTTGGTAACTATGGCTACACCTTC. The rearrangement links TRBV5-1 to TRBJ1-2; D is unclear. Germline CDR1 reads SGHRS; CDR2 reads YFSETQ. V was shortened by 0 bases and J by 1 base, with 10 bases between the two germline ends. The CDR3 spans 15 residues. Drawing the rest from reference TRBV5-1 and TRBJ1-2, the complete variable domain is KAGVTQTPRYLIKTRGQQVTLSCSPISGHRSVSWYQQTPGQGLQFLFEYFSETQRNKGNFPGRFSGRQFSNSRSEMNVSTLELGDSALYLCASSLASLGNYGYTFGSGTRLTVV.

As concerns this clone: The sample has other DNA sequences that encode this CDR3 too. The CDR3 protein is CASSSGQSYEQYF. For the CDR3, the DNA is TGCGCCAGCAGCTCGGGACAGTCCTACGAGCAGTACTTC. The chain carries TRBV5-1 and TRBJ2-7; the match to TRBD1 covers 7 bases. V dropped 3 bases and J dropped 1; count of bases not matched to a gene: 1. Looked up from germline, CDR1 is SGHRS and CDR2 is YFSETQ. The CDR3 is made up of 13 amino acids.

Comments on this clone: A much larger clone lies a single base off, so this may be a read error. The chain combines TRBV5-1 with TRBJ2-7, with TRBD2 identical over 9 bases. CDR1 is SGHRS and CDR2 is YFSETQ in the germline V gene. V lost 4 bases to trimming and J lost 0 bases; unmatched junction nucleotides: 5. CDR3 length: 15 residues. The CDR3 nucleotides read TGCGCCAGCAGCGGAATTAGCGGGAGCTCCTACGAGCAGTACTTC. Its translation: CASSGISGSSYEQYF.

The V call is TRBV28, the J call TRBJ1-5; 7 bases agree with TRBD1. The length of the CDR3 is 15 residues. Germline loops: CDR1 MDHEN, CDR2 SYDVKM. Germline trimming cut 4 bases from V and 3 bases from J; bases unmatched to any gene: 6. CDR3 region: CASSYRDRNNQPQHF. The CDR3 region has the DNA TGTGCCAGCAGTTACCGGGACAGAAACAATCAGCCCCAGCATTTT.

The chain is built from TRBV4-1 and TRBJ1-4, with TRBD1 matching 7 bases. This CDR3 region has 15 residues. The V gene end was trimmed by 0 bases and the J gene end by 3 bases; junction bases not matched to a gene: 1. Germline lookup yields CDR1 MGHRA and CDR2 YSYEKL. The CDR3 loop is CASSQEGQPNEKLFF. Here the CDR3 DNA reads TGCGCCAGCAGCCAAGAGGGACAGCCTAATGAAAAACTGTTTTTT.

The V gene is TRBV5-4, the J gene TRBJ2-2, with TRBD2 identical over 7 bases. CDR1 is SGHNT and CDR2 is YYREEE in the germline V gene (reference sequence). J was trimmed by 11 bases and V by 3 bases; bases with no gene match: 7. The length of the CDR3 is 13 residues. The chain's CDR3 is CASSWEGLRELFF. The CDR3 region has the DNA TGTGCCAGCAGCTGGGAGGGACTGCGAGAGCTGTTTTTT.

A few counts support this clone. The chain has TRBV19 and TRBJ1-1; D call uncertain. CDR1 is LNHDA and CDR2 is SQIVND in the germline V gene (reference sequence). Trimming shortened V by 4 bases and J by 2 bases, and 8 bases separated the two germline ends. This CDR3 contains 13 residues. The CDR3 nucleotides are TGTGCCAGTAGTACAAATTCAAACACTGAAGCTTTCTTT. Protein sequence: CASSTNSNTEAFF.

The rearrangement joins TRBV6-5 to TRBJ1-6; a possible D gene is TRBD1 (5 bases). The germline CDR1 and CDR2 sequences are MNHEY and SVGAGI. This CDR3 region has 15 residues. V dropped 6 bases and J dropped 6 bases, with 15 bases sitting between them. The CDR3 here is CASREWGKSNSPLHF. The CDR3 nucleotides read TGTGCCAGCAGGGAATGGGGCAAAAGTAATTCACCCCTCCACTTT.

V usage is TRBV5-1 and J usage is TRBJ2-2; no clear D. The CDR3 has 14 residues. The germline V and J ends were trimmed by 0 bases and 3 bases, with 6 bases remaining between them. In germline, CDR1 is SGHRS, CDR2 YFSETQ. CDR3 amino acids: CASSLEPHTGELFF. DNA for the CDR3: TGCGCCAGCAGCTTGGAGCCTCACACCGGGGAGCTGTTTTTT.

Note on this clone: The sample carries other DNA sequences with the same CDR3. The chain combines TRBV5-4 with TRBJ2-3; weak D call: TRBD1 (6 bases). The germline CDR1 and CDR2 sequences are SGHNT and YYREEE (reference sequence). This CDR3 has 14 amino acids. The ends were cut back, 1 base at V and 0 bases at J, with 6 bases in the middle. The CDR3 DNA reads TGTGCCAGCAGCTTGAGGGGGAGCACAGATACGCAGTATTTT. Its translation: CASSLRGSTDTQYF.

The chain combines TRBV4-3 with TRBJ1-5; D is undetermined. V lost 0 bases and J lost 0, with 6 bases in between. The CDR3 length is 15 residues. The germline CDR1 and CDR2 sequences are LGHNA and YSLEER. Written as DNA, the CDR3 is TGCGCCAGCAGCCAAGAGTTCCATAGCAATCAGCCCCAGCATTTT. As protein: CASSQEFHSNQPQHF.

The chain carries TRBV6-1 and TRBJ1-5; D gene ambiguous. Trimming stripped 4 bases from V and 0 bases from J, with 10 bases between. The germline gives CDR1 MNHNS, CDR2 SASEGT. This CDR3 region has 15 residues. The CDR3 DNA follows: TGTGCCAGCAGTGGGGATTACTATAGCAATCAGCCCCAGCATTTT. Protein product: CASSGDYYSNQPQHF.

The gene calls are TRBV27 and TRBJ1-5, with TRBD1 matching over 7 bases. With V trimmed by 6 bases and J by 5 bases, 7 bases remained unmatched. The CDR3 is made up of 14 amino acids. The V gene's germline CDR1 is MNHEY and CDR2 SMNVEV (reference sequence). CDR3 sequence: CASSPGTADQPQHF. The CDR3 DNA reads TGTGCCAGCAGCCCCGGGACAGCGGATCAGCCCCAGCATTTT.

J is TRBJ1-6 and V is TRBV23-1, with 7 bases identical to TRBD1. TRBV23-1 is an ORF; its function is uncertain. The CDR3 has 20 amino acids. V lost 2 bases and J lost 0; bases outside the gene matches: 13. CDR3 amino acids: CASSQPQGQRISSYNSPLHF. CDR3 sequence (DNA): TGCGCCAGCAGTCAACCCCAGGGACAGCGAATAAGCTCCTATAATTCACCCCTCCACTTT.